This TCR beta chain was retrieved from a study of blood T cell repertoires in COVID-19. This CDR3 is built from 16 residues. Trimming at V came to 4 bases and at J to 0 bases, leaving 2 bases not matched to a gene. CDR1 and CDR2 (germline): SGHNT, YYREEE (reference sequence). In the authors' workflow: It was from reference gene primer amplification that nucleated cell counts were estimated. TCRdb's copy holds only in-frame clones and misses some; the assay was immunoSEQ multiplex PCR. The V and J calls and clone size come from that table; D and trimming were worked out from the DNA. The table includes 30,000 to 40,000 clones, approximately 86% detected once.

This sequence was found in a man in his fifties with active or convalescent COVID-19. V usage is TRBV5-4 and J usage is TRBJ2-3; TRBD2 agrees at 13 bases. Sequenced input: peripheral blood. The CDR3 protein is CASSMGLAGSTDTQYF. DNA for the CDR3: TGTGCCAGCAGCATGGGACTAGCGGGGAGCACAGATACGCAGTATTTT.